This is a list of T cell receptor beta chains from one sample in a study of radiation and T cells in renal cell carcinoma. Assay used: immunoSEQ multiplex PCR; TCRdb lists only in-frame clones, some missing. The repertoire holds about 90,000 clones, with around 84% as singletons. The material sequenced was blood, taken from a patient whose treatment included radiotherapy and nephrectomy. Source of these receptors: a man aged 55 to 70 with renal cell carcinoma. Both conserved end residues are part of each CDR3. D genes are given only for firm matches. The listing skips clone size in some rows; elsewhere it reads once, few, many or a size class.

cdr3_aa	cdr3_nt	d_call	clone_size	v_call	j_call
CASSSLQGAGELFF	TGTGCCAGCAGCTCCCTTCAGGGGGCCGGGGAGCTGTTTTTT	TRBD1	-	TRBV11-2	TRBJ2-2
CASSSTGIEAFF	TGCGCCAGCAGTTCAACGGGAATTGAAGCTTTCTTT	-	once	TRBV10-2	TRBJ1-1
CSVQAGIYNEQFF	TGCAGCGTTCAGGCGGGAATCTACAATGAGCAGTTCTTC	-	-	TRBV29-1	TRBJ2-1
CASSPPGGQPQHF	TGTGCCAGCTCACCACCGGGTGGTCAGCCCCAGCATTTT	-	-	TRBV18	TRBJ1-5
CASSQSLTLNTGELFF	TGCGCCAGCAGCCAATCCCTGACCCTGAACACCGGGGAGCTGTTTTTT	-	-	TRBV4-1	TRBJ2-2
CASSAGQVATEAFF	TGTGCCAGCAGTGCCGGACAGGTAGCCACTGAAGCTTTCTTT	TRBD1	-	TRBV6-5	TRBJ1-1
CASSLALETQYF	TGTGCCAGCAGCTTAGCGCTAGAGACCCAGTACTTC	-	-	TRBV7-2	TRBJ2-5
CASSQSEAGGWSEQFF	TGCGCCAGCAGCCAAAGCGAAGCCGGTGGATGGAGTGAGCAGTTCTTC	-	few	TRBV4-3	TRBJ2-1
CASSQGPSGAPNTGELFF	TGCGCCAGCAGCCAAGGCCCTAGCGGGGCACCGAACACCGGGGAGCTGTTTTTT	TRBD2	few	TRBV4-3	TRBJ2-2
CASRGTSGRAYEQFF	TGTGCCAGCAGAGGGACTAGCGGGAGGGCTTATGAGCAGTTCTTC	TRBD2	once	TRBV2	TRBJ2-1
CASSWVGGANYGYTF	TGTGCCAGCAGCTGGGTGGGCGGAGCTAACTATGGCTACACCTTC	-	-	TRBV7-8	TRBJ1-2
CASSARNTEAFF	TGTGCCAGCAGCGCTCGTAACACTGAAGCTTTCTTT	-	-	TRBV7-7	TRBJ1-1
CASSLAWGEQPQHF	TGTGCCAGCAGCTTGGCCTGGGGGGAACAGCCCCAACATTTT	-	-	TRBV5-5	TRBJ1-5
CASRAGQGSYEQYF	TGTGCCAGCAGGGCGGGACAGGGCTCCTACGAGCAGTACTTC	TRBD1	-	TRBV5-4	TRBJ2-7
CASSELVRGGAQSKPQHF	TGTGCCAGCAGTGAACTGGTGCGGGGGGGAGCTCAGTCTAAGCCCCAGCATTTT	-	-	TRBV6-1	TRBJ1-5